This TCR beta chain was sequenced during a study of blood T cells in healthy people across ages. The junction had 15 bases not matched to a gene; V was cut back by 1 base and J by 4 bases. The CDR3 sequence is 18 residues long. Germline CDR1 reads LGHNA; CDR2 reads YSLEER. The authors ran a second PCR of roughly 6 to 12 cycles using a sample-barcoded 5' primer and a J-beta primer mix. Each cDNA molecule was tagged by a template-switch adaptor that had 12 random nucleotides. TCRdb re-called the 5' RACE reads through MiXCR, storing one row per CDR3 protein. The sample yields fewer than 900,000 distinct CDR3 sequences, 49% seen once.

This chain joins TRBV4-3 and TRBJ2-7; the match to TRBD1 covers 8 bases. The clonotype originates from a woman in her fifties or sixties in good health. Sequenced input: blood. The CDR3 here is CASSQVLPQGEEVYEQYF. CDR3 nucleotides: TGCGCCAGCAGCCAAGTCCTACCACAGGGGGAGGAGGTTTACGAGCAGTACTTC.